These T cell receptor beta chains were read from a single sample in a study of cytomegalovirus exposure and HLA in healthy donors. The assay was immunoSEQ multiplex PCR, and TCRdb's table has in-frame clones only and misses some. This sample has 160,000 or so clones, with approximately 77% found just once. Sample: PBMCs. These receptors all stem from a man aged 45-65 years in good health and CMV-seropositive. Both conserved end residues are part of each CDR3. A D gene is named only where the DNA matches it firmly. The size field is filled for only some rows; it gives once, few, many or a size class.

D,V,size,J,CDR3,DNA
.,TRBV7-8,.,TRBJ1-5,CASSPKRVYSNQPQHF,TGTGCCAGCAGCCCCAAGCGGGTTTATAGCAATCAGCCCCAGCATTTT
.,TRBV6-1,once,TRBJ1-2,CASSELGADIMLYGYTF,TGTGCCAGCAGTGAATTAGGGGCGGACATCATGCTCTATGGCTACACCTTC
.,TRBV4-1,.,TRBJ1-2,CASSQDLPGVLILYGYTF,TGCGCCAGCAGCCAAGATCTTCCAGGGGTCCTTATCCTCTATGGCTACACCTTC
.,TRBV11-2,.,TRBJ2-3,CASSLGQVLTDTQYF,TGTGCCAGCAGCTTAGGGCAGGTCTTAACAGATACGCAGTATTTT
.,TRBV2,.,TRBJ1-1,CASSDLGGGDMNTEAFF,TGTGCCAGCAGTGACCTAGGGGGAGGGGACATGAACACTGAAGCTTTCTTT
.,TRBV9,.,TRBJ2-5,CASSVGAARQETQYF,TGTGCCAGCAGCGTAGGGGCCGCACGACAAGAGACCCAGTACTTC
.,TRBV9,.,TRBJ1-6,CASSVGRGGSPLHF,TGTGCCAGCAGCGTAGGAAGGGGAGGATCACCCCTCCACTTT
TRBD1,TRBV9,few,TRBJ1-4,CASSGQGTTNEKLFF,TGTGCCAGCAGCGGACAGGGGACAACTAATGAAAAACTGTTTTTT
TRBD1,TRBV30,once,TRBJ2-7,CAWSVRDRGPSYEQYF,TGTGCCTGGAGTGTCCGGGACAGGGGCCCCTCCTACGAGCAGTACTTC
TRBD1,TRBV2,.,TRBJ2-1,CASKRQGNEQFF,TGTGCCAGCAAACGACAGGGCAATGAGCAGTTCTTC
TRBD1,TRBV10-2,.,TRBJ2-7,CASSGGQGYEQYF,TGCGCCAGCAGTGGAGGACAGGGTTACGAGCAGTACTTC
TRBD1,TRBV5-6,.,TRBJ2-1,CASSLGQGLTDEQFF,TGTGCCAGCAGCTTGGGACAGGGCCTGACAGATGAGCAGTTCTTC
TRBD1,TRBV5-1,.,TRBJ1-2,CASSLGTGNYGYTF,TGCGCCAGCAGCTTGGGGACAGGGAACTATGGCTACACCTTC
.,TRBV7-2,.,TRBJ2-7,CASTDGFSYEQYF,TGTGCCAGCACAGACGGGTTCTCCTACGAGCAGTACTTC
.,TRBV5-1,.,TRBJ1-2,CASSLAGTYGYTF,TGCGCCAGCAGCTTAGCCGGGACATATGGCTACACCTTC
TRBD1,TRBV5-1,.,TRBJ2-5,CASRRTGSPQETQYF,TGCGCCAGCAGACGGACAGGGAGCCCCCAAGAGACCCAGTACTTC
.,TRBV5-6,.,TRBJ2-3,CASSSSGSTDTQYF,TGTGCCAGCAGCTCAAGCGGGAGCACAGATACGCAGTATTTT
.,TRBV27,.,TRBJ2-3,CASSWGPTDTQYF,TGTGCCAGCAGTTGGGGGCCGACAGATACGCAGTATTTT
TRBD2,TRBV5-1,few,TRBJ2-7,CASSTGGNSQQYF,TGCGCCAGCAGTACCGGGGGGAACTCCCAGCAGTACTTC
.,TRBV9,.,TRBJ2-7,CASSSDYEQYF,TGTGCCAGCAGCTCAGATTACGAGCAGTACTTC
.,TRBV2,.,TRBJ1-6,CASSDQKSPLHF,TGTGCCAGCAGTGATCAGAAATCACCCCTCCACTTT
TRBD1,TRBV6-1,once,TRBJ1-5,CASRARGYQPQHF,TGTGCCAGCAGGGCCAGGGGGTATCAGCCCCAGCATTTT
TRBD2,TRBV7-2,.,TRBJ2-3,CASSPRSAGVLTQYF,TGTGCCAGCAGCCCCAGGAGCGCGGGGGTCCTTACGCAGTATTTT
.,TRBV18,.,TRBJ2-1,CASSPSVGRAEQFF,TGTGCCAGCTCACCTTCGGTAGGGCGGGCTGAGCAGTTCTTC
TRBD2,TRBV5-4,.,TRBJ2-3,CASSKVAGGRQDTQYF,TGTGCCAGCAGCAAAGTAGCGGGGGGGCGTCAAGATACGCAGTATTTT
TRBD1,TRBV28,.,TRBJ2-7,CASRVPGQPYEQYF,TGTGCCAGCAGAGTTCCGGGACAGCCCTACGAGCAGTACTTC
.,TRBV4-2,.,TRBJ2-7,CASSQEPYDSYEQYF,TGTGCCAGCAGCCAAGAGCCCTACGACAGTTACGAGCAGTACTTC
TRBD2,TRBV7-2,few,TRBJ2-5,CASSYYSGTIETQYF,TGTGCCAGCAGCTACTATAGCGGGACGATAGAGACCCAGTACTTC
TRBD1,TRBV7-9,.,TRBJ1-4,CASRPGQANEKLFF,TGTGCCAGCCGACCGGGACAGGCCAATGAAAAACTGTTTTTT
TRBD1,TRBV20-1,.,TRBJ1-2,CIGGTEYGYTF,TGCATAGGAGGGACAGAGTATGGCTACACCTTC
TRBD1,TRBV6-6,.,TRBJ1-3,CASLGQGKSGNTIYF,TGTGCCAGCTTGGGACAGGGAAAGTCTGGAAACACCATATATTTT
.,TRBV7-6,.,TRBJ1-2,CASSPQGNYGYTF,TGTGCCAGCAGCCCACAGGGTAACTATGGCTACACCTTC
.,TRBV19,.,TRBJ1-5,CASSITPQGSGQPQHF,TGTGCCAGTAGTATCACCCCACAGGGATCTGGCCAGCCCCAGCATTTT
.,TRBV19,.,TRBJ1-2,CASRGSYGYTF,TGTGCCAGTAGAGGGAGCTATGGCTACACCTTC
.,TRBV7-2,.,TRBJ1-1,CASSLAQGTEAFF,TGTGCCAGCAGCTTAGCACAGGGCACTGAAGCTTTCTTT
.,TRBV15,.,TRBJ1-5,CATSRGQDLYNQPQHF,TGTGCCACCAGCAGAGGACAGGATCTGTACAATCAGCCCCAGCATTTT
.,TRBV5-4,.,TRBJ2-7,CASSNKQVGEQYF,TGTGCCAGCAGCAACAAACAGGTGGGGGAGCAGTACTTC
TRBD2,TRBV30,.,TRBJ2-3,CACQSGEGDTQYF,TGTGCCTGCCAGAGCGGGGAAGGAGATACGCAGTATTTT
.,TRBV4-3,.,TRBJ2-1,CASSQDWGGYNEQFF,TGCGCCAGCAGCCAAGATTGGGGAGGCTACAATGAGCAGTTCTTC
TRBD1,TRBV15,few,TRBJ2-5,CATSRPGTVQVETQYF,TGTGCCACCAGCAGACCCGGGACAGTCCAGGTGGAGACCCAGTACTTC
.,TRBV6-4,.,TRBJ2-7,CASRGGGPYEQYF,TGTGCCAGCAGAGGGGGGGGGCCCTACGAGCAGTACTTC
TRBD1,TRBV10-3,.,TRBJ1-1,CAISEAGQGDTEAFF,TGTGCCATCAGTGAGGCGGGACAGGGCGACACTGAAGCTTTCTTT
.,TRBV18,few,TRBJ1-2,CASSQTGENYGYTF,TGTGCCAGCTCACAGACAGGAGAAAACTATGGCTACACCTTC
TRBD1,TRBV28,.,TRBJ1-1,CASSPGGRPPEAFF,TGTGCCAGCAGCCCAGGGGGGCGGCCGCCTGAAGCTTTCTTT
.,TRBV18,.,TRBJ1-4,CASSPPGGVEKLFF,TGTGCCAGCTCACCCCCTGGGGGGGTTGAAAAACTGTTTTTT
.,TRBV6-1,.,TRBJ2-1,CASSPLWGDEQFF,TGTGCCAGCAGTCCTCTCTGGGGGGATGAGCAGTTCTTC
.,TRBV29-1,few,TRBJ1-3,CSVSHRDRGNTIYF,TGCAGCGTTTCCCACAGGGACCGTGGCAACACCATATATTTT
.,TRBV7-6,.,TRBJ2-7,CASTPDRNTYEQYF,TGTGCCAGCACCCCGGACAGAAACACCTACGAGCAGTACTTC
TRBD2,TRBV7-9,.,TRBJ2-2,CASSLLAGANTGELFF,TGTGCCAGCAGCTTACTAGCGGGGGCGAACACCGGGGAGCTGTTTTTT
TRBD1,TRBV20-1,.,TRBJ1-2,CSGGQGVGYTF,TGCAGTGGCGGACAGGGTGTGGGCTACACCTTC
.,TRBV11-2,.,TRBJ1-5,CASSSSQGTQPQHF,TGTGCCAGCAGCTCATCTCAGGGTACTCAGCCCCAGCATTTT
TRBD1,TRBV27,few,TRBJ2-3,CASSAPGQGADTQYF,TGTGCCAGCAGTGCACCGGGACAGGGGGCAGATACGCAGTATTTT
.,TRBV18,.,TRBJ1-2,CASSPPRGSYGYTF,TGTGCCAGCTCACCCCCCCGGGGGAGCTATGGCTACACCTTC
TRBD1,TRBV10-2,.,TRBJ1-1,CASSEGAGGAEAFF,TGCGCCAGCAGCGAGGGGGCAGGGGGTGCTGAAGCTTTCTTT
TRBD2,TRBV7-8,.,TRBJ2-3,CASSLNAATSTPDTQYF,TGTGCCAGCAGCCTCAACGCCGCGACTAGCACCCCAGATACGCAGTATTTT